This T cell receptor (beta chain) was profiled in a study of molecular identifiers for immune sequencing clone quantification. This clonotype was seen ten or more times. Listed TCR primers and previously described methods were used for bulk TCR libraries. TCRdb passed the PCR reads through MiXCR, listing each CDR3 protein once. The table lists about 630,000 distinct CDR3 sequences, 25% of them singletons. Trimming took off 3 bases at V and 9 bases at J, with 18 bases between the two ends. The CDR3 consists of 14 residues. The germline CDR1 and CDR2 sequences are SGHDT and YYEEEE. The sequence derives from a human donor in good health. Some libraries in this study had Jurkat cell RNA spiked in. What was sequenced was naive CD8+ T cells from blood, with Jurkat cell RNA spiked in. The subset here: FACS-sorted CD8+CD4-CCR7+CD45RA+ naive T cells. J is TRBJ2-5 and V is TRBV5-6; D might be TRBD2 (6 bases). The CDR3 here is CASSSPSAGLAQYF. In nucleotides, the CDR3 is TGTGCCAGCAGCTCGCCTAGCGCGGGTCTGGCCCAGTACTTC.